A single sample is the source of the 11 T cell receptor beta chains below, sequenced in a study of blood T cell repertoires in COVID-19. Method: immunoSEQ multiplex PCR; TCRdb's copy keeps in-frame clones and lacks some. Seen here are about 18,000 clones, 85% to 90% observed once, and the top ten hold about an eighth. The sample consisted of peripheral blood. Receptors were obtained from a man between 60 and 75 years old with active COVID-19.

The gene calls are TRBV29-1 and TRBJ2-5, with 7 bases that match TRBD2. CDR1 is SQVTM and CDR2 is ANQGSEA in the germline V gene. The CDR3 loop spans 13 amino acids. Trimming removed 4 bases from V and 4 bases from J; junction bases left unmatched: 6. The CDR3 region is CSVGPLAAETQYF. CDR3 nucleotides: TGCAGCGTTGGACCGCTAGCGGCAGAGACCCAGTACTTC.

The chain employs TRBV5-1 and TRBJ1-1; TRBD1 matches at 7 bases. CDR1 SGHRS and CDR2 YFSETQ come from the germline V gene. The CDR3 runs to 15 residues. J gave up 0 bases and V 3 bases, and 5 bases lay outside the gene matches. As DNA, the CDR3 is TGCGCCAGCAGCTACGGGACAGAAATGAACACTGAAGCTTTCTTT. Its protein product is CASSYGTEMNTEAFF.

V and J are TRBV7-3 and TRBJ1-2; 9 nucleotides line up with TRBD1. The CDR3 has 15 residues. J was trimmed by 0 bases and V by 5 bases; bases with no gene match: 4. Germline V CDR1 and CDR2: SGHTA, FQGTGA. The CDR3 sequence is CASSLTGGANYGYTF. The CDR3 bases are TGTGCCAGCAGCCTTACAGGGGGCGCTAACTATGGCTACACCTTC. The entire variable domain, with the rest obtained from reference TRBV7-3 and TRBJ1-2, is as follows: GAGVSQTPSNKVTEKGKYVELRCDPISGHTALYWYRQSLGQGPEFLIYFQGTGAADDSGLPNDRFFAVRPEGSVSTLKIQRTERGDSAVYLCASSLTGGANYGYTFGSGTRLTVV.

The CDR3 DNA reads TGTGCCAGCAGCCGCCCAACGGCTGGGGCCAACGTCCTGACTTTC. This sequence encodes CASSRPTAGANVLTF. J is TRBJ2-6 and V is TRBV11-1; D remains ambiguous. Germline V gene data show CDR1 as SGHAT and CDR2 as FQDESV (reference sequence). The V end lost 5 bases, the J end lost 2 bases, and 10 bases lay between the germline ends. CDR3 length equals 15 residues.

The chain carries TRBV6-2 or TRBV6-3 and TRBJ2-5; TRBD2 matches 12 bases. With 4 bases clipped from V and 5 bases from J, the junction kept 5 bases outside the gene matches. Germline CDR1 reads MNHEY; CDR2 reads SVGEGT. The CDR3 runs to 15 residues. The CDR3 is CASSSASGRVETQYF. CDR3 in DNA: TGTGCCAGCAGTTCCGCTAGCGGGAGGGTCGAGACCCAGTACTTC.

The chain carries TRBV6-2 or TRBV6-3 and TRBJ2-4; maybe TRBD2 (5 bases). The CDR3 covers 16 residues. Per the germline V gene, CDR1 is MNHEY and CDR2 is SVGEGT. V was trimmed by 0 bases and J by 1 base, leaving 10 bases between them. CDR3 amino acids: CASSYSTQRAKNIQYF. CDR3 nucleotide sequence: TGTGCCAGCAGTTACTCGACACAGCGGGCCAAAAACATTCAGTACTTC.

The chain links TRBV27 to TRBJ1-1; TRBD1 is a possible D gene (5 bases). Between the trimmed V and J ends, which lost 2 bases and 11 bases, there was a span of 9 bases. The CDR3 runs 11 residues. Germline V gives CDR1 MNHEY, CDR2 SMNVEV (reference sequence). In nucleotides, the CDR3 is TGTGCCAGCAGTTTAGGGACTCTGGCTTTCTTT. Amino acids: CASSLGTLAFF.

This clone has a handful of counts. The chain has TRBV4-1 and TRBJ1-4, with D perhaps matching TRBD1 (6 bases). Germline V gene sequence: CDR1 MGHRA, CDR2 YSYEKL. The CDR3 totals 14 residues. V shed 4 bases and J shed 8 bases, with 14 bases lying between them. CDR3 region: CASSRTGSLEKLFF. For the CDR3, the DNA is TGCGCCAGCAGCCGTACAGGGTCACTCGAAAAACTGTTTTTT.

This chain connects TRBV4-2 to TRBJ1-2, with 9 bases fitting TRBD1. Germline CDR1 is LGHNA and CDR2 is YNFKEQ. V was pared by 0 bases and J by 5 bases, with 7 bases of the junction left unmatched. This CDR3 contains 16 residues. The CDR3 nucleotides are TGTGCCAGCAGCCAAGATGACGGACAGGGGCAGTATGGCTACACCTTC. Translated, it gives CASSQDDGQGQYGYTF.

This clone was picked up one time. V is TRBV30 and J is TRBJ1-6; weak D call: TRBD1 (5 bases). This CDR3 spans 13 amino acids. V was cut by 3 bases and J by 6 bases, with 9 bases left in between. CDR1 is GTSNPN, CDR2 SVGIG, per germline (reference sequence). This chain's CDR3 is CAWSERGNSPLHF. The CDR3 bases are TGTGCCTGGAGCGAAAGGGGTAATTCACCCCTCCACTTT.

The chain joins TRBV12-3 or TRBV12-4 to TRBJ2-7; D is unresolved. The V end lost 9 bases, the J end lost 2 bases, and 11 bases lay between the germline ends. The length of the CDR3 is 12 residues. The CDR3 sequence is CASAANTYEQYF. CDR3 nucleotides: TGTGCCAGTGCAGCGAACACCTACGAGCAGTACTTC.